The text below deals with one TCR beta chain. Assay used: immunoSEQ multiplex PCR; TCRdb lists only in-frame clones, some missing. The sample records around 99,000 clones, 80% being singletons. This sample was taken from a study of blood T cell repertoires in COVID-19. Sequences were obtained from peripheral blood. The sequence was obtained from a human donor in a cohort sampled during active or convalescent COVID-19.

This CDR3 reads CAISTGTGVGKLFF. The CDR3 DNA follows: TGTGCCATCAGCACCGGGACAGGGGTGGGAAAACTGTTTTTT. This chain links TRBV10-3 with TRBJ1-4, with 10 bases fitting TRBD1. Trimming removed 6 bases from V and 10 bases from J; junction bases left unmatched: 8. Per the germline V gene, CDR1 is ENHRY and CDR2 is SYGVKD. CDR3 length: 14 amino acids.